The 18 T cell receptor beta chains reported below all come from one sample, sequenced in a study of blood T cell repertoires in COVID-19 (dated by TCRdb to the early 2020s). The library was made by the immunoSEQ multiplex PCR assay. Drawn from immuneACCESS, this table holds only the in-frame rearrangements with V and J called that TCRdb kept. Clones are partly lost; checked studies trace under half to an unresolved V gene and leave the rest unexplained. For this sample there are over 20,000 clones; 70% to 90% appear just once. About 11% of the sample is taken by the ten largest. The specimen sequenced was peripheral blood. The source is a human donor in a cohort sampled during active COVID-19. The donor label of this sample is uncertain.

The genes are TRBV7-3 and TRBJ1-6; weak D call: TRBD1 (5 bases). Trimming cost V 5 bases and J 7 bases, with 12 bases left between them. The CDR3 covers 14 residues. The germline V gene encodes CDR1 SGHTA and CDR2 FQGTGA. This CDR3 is CASSLAGSNSPLHF. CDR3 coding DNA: TGTGCCAGCAGCCTGGCAGGGTCCAATTCACCCCTCCACTTT.

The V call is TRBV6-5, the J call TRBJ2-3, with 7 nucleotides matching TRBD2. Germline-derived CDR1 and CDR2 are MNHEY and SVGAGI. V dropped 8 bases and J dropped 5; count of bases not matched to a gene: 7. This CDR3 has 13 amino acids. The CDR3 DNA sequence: TGTGCCAGCTTGGGATTAGCGGGAGATACGCAGTATTTT. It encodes CASLGLAGDTQYF.

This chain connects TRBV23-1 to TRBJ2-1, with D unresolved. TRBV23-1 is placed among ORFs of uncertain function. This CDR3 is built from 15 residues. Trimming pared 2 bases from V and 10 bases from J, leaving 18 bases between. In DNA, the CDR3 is TGCGCCAGCAGTCAACCCAACGCCCAACCCAGGGAGCAGTTCTTC. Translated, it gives CASSQPNAQPREQFF.

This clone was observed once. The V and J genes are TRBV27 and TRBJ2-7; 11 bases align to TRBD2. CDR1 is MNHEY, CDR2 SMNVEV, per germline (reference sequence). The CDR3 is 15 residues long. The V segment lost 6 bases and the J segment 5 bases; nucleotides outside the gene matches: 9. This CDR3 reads CASRMTSGIGDEQYF. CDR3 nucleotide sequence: TGTGCCAGCAGAATGACTAGCGGGATCGGGGACGAGCAGTACTTC.

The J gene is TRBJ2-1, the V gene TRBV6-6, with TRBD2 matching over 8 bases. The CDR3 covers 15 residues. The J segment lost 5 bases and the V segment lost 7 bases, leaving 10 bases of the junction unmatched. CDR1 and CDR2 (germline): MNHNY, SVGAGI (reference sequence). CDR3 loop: CASTNSREGNNEQFF. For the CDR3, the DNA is TGTGCCAGCACCAACTCCCGGGAGGGAAACAATGAGCAGTTCTTC.

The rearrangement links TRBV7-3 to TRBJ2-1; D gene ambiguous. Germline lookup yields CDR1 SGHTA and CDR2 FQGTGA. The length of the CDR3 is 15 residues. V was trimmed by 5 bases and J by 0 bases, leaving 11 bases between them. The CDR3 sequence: CASSPHISSYNEQFF. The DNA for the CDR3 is TGTGCCAGCAGCCCTCATATTAGCTCCTACAATGAGCAGTTCTTC.

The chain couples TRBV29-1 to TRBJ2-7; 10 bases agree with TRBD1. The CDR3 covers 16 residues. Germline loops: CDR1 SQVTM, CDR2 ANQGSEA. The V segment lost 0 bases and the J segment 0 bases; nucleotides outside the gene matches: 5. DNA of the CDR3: TGCAGCGTTGAAGATCTTGGACAGGGGGGCTCCTACGAGCAGTACTTC. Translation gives CSVEDLGQGGSYEQYF.

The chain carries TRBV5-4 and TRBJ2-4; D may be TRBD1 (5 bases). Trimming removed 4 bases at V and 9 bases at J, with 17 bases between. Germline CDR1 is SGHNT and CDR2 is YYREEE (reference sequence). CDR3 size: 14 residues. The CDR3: CASSRYTDSGIQYF. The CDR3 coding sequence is TGTGCCAGCAGCCGCTACACCGACAGTGGCATTCAGTACTTC. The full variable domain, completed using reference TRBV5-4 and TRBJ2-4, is ETGVTQSPTHLIKTRGQQVTLRCSSQSGHNTVSWYQQALGQGPQFIFQYYREEENGRGNFPPRFSGLQFPNYSSELNVNALELDDSALYLCASSRYTDSGIQYFGAGTRLSVL.

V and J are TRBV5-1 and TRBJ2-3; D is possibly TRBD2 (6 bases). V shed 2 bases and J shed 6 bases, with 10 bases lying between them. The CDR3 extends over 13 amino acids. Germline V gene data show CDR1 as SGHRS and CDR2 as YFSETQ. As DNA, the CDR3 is TGCGCCAGCAGCTTAGGAGGGACCGATACGCAGTATTTT. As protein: CASSLGGTDTQYF. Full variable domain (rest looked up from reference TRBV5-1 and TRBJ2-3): KAGVTQTPRYLIKTRGQQVTLSCSPISGHRSVSWYQQTPGQGLQFLFEYFSETQRNKGNFPGRFSGRQFSNSRSEMNVSTLELGDSALYLCASSLGGTDTQYFGPGTRLTVL.

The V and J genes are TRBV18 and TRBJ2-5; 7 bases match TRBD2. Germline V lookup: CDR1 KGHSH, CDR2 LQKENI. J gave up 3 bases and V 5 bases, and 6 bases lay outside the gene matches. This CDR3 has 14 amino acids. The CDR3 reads CASSSGLAEETQYF. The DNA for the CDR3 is TGTGCCAGCTCATCAGGGCTAGCGGAAGAGACCCAGTACTTC.

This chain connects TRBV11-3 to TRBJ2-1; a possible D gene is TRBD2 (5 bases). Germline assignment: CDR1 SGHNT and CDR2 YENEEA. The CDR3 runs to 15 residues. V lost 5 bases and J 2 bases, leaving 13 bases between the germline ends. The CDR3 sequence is CASSLSPTTYNEQFF. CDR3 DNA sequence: TGTGCCAGCAGCCTCTCCCCGACTACCTACAATGAGCAGTTCTTC.

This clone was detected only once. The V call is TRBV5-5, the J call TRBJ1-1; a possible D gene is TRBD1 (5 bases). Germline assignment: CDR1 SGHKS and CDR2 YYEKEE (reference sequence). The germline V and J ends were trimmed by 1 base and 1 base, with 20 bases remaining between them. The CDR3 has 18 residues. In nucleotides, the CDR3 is TGTGCCAGCAGCTTGTCTATTATGGGGGACTTGAAGAACACTGAAGCTTTCTTT. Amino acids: CASSLSIMGDLKNTEAFF.

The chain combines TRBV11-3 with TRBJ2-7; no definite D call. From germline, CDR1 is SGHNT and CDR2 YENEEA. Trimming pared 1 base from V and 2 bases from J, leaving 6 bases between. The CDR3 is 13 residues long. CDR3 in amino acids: CASSLGLAYEQYF. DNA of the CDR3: TGTGCCAGCAGCTTAGGGCTGGCCTACGAGCAGTACTTC.

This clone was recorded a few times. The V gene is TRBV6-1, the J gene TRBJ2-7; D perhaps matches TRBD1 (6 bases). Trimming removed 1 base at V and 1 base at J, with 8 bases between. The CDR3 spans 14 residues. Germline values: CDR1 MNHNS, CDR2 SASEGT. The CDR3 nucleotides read TGTGCCAGCAGTGAAGTAGGACAGTCCTACGAGCAGTACTTC. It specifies CASSEVGQSYEQYF.

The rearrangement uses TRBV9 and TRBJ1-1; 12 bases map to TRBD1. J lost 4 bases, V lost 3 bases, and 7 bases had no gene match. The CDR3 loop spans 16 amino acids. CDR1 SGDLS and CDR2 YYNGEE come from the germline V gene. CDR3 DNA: TGTGCCAGCAGCGCGGGACAGGGGGCGCGGGGCACTGAAGCTTTCTTT. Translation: CASSAGQGARGTEAFF. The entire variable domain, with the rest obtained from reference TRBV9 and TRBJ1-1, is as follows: DSGVTQTPKHLITATGQRVTLRCSPRSGDLSVYWYQQSLDQGLQFLIQYYNGEERAKGNILERFSAQQFPDLHSELNLSSLELGDSALYFCASSAGQGARGTEAFFGQGTRLTVV.

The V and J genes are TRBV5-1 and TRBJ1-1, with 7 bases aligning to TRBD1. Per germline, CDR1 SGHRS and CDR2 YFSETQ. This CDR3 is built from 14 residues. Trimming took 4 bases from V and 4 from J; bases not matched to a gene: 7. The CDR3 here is CASSETQGLTEAFF. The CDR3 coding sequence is TGCGCCAGCAGCGAAACACAGGGGCTCACTGAAGCTTTCTTT.

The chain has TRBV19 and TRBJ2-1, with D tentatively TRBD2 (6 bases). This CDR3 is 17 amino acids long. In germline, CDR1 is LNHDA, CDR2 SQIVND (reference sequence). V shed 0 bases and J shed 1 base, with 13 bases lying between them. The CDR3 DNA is TGTGCCAGTAGTATAGAGTCGGGAGTCATTTCCTACAATGAGCAGTTCTTC. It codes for CASSIESGVISYNEQFF.

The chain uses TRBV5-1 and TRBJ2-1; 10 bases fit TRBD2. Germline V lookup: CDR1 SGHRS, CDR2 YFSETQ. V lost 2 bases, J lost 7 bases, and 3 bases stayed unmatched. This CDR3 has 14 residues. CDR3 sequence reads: CASSFLAGVNEQFF. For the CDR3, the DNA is TGCGCCAGCAGCTTCCTAGCGGGAGTTAATGAGCAGTTCTTC. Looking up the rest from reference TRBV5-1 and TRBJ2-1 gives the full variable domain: KAGVTQTPRYLIKTRGQQVTLSCSPISGHRSVSWYQQTPGQGLQFLFEYFSETQRNKGNFPGRFSGRQFSNSRSEMNVSTLELGDSALYLCASSFLAGVNEQFFGPGTRLTVL.